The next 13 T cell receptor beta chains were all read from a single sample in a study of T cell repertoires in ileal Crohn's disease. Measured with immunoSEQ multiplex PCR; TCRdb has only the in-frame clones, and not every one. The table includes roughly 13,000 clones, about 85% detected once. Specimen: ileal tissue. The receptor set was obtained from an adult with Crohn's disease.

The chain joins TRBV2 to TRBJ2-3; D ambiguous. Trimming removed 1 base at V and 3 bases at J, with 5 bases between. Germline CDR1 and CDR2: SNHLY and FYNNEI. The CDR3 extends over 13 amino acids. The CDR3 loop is CASSEVYTDTQYF. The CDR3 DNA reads TGTGCCAGCAGTGAAGTTTATACAGATACGCAGTATTTT.

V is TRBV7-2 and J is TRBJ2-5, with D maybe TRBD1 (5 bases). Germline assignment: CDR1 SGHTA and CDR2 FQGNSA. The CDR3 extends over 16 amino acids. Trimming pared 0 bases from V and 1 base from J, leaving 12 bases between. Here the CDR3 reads CASSLASTVSQETQYF. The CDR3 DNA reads TGTGCCAGCAGCTTAGCGTCGACAGTCTCCCAAGAGACCCAGTACTTC.

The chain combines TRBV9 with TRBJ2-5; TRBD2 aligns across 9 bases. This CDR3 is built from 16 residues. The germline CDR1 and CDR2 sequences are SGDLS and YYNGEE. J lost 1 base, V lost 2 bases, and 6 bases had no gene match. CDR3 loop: CASSVGAGGLQETQYF. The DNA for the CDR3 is TGTGCCAGCAGCGTTGGGGCGGGAGGGCTCCAAGAGACCCAGTACTTC.

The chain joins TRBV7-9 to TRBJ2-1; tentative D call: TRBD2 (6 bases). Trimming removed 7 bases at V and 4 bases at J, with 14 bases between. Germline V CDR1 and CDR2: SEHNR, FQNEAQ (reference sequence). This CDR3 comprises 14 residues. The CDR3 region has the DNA TGTGCCAGCATCAAGCTAGCGTCTTACAATGAGCAGTTCTTC. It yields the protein CASIKLASYNEQFF.

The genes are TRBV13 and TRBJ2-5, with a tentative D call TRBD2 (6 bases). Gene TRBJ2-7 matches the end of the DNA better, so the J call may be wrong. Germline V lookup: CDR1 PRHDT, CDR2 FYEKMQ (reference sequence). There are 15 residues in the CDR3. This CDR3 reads CASSFGGETSYEQYF. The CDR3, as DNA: TGTGCCAGCAGCTTCGGGGGAGAGACCTCCTACGAGCAGTACTTC.

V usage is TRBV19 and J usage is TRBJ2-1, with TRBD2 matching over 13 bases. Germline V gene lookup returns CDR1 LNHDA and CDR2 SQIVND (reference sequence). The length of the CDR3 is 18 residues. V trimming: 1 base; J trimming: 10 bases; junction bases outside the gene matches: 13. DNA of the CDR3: TGTGCCAGTAGTATAGGCCGGCGTACTAGCGGGAGGGTTGAGGAGCAGTTCTTC. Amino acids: CASSIGRRTSGRVEEQFF.

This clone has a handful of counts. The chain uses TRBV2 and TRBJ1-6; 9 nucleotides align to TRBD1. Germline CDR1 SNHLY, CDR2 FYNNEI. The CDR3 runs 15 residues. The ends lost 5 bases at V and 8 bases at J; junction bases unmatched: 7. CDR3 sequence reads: CASSTSTGGDSPLHF. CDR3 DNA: TGTGCCAGCAGTACTTCTACAGGGGGCGATTCACCCCTCCACTTT.

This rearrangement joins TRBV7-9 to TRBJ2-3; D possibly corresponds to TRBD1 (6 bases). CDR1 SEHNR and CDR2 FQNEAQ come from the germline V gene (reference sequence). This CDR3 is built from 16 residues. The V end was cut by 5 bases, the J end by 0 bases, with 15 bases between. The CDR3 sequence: CASSPARTDSTDTQYF. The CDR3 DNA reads TGTGCCAGCAGCCCTGCTCGGACAGATAGCACAGATACGCAGTATTTT.

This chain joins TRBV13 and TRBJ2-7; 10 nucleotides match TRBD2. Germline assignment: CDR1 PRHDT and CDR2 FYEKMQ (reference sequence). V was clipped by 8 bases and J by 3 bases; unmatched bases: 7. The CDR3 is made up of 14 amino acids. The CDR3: CASEDSGGDYEQYF. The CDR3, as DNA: TGTGCCAGCGAGGACAGCGGGGGGGACTACGAGCAGTACTTC.

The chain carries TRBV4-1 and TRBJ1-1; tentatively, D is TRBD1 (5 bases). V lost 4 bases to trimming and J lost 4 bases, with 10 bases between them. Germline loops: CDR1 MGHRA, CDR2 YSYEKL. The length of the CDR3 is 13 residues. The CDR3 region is CASSLRDSTEAFF. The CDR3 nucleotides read TGCGCCAGCAGCCTCCGGGACTCCACTGAAGCTTTCTTT.

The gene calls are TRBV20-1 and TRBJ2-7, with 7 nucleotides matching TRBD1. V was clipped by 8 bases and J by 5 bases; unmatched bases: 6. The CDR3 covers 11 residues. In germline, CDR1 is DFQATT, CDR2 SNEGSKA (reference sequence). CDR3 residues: CSTTGSHEQYF. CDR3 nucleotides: TGCAGTACGACAGGGAGCCACGAGCAGTACTTC.

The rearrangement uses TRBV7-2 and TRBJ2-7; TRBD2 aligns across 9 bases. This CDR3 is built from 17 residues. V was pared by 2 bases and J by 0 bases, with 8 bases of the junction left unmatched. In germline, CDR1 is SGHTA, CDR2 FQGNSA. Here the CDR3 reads CASSLYTGGRGSYEQYF. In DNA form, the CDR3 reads TGTGCCAGCAGCTTATACACGGGCGGGAGGGGCTCCTACGAGCAGTACTTC.

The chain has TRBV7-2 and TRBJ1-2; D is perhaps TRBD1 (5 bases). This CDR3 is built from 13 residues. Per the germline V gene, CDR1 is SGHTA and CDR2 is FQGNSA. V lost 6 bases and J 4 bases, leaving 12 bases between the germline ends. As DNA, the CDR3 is TGTGCCAGCAGTTTCCAGGGCAGCTATGGCTACACCTTC. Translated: CASSFQGSYGYTF. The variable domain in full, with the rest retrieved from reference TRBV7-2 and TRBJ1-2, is GAGVSQSPSNKVTEKGKDVELRCDPISGHTALYWYRQSLGQGLEFLIYFQGNSAPDKSGLPSDRFSAERTGGSVSTLTIQRTQQEDSAVYLCASSFQGSYGYTFGSGTRLTVV.